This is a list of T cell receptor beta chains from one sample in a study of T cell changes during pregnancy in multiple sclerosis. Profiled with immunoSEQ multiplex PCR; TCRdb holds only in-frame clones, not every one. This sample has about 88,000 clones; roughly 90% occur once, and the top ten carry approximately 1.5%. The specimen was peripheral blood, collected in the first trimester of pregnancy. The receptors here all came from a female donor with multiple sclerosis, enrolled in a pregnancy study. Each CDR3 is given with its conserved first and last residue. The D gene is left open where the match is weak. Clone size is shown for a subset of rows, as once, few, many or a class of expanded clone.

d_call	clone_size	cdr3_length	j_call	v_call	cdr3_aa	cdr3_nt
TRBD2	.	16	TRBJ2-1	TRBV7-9	CASSPRTSGAYNEQFF	TGTGCCAGCAGCCCTAGGACTAGCGGAGCCTACAATGAGCAGTTCTTC
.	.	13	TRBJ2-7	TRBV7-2	CASSLVQAYEQYF	TGTGCCAGCAGCTTAGTACAGGCCTACGAGCAGTACTTC
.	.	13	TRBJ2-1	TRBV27	CASSPLLQNEQFF	TGTGCCAGCAGTCCCTTACTTCAAAATGAGCAGTTCTTC
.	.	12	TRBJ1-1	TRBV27	CASSPRGTEAFF	TGTGCCAGCAGTCCCCGGGGTACTGAAGCTTTCTTT
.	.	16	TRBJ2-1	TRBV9	CASSPQGGNSYNEQFF	TGTGCCAGCAGCCCACAGGGGGGGAACTCCTACAATGAGCAGTTCTTC
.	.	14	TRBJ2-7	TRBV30	CAWNNRAGTYEQYF	TGTGCCTGGAACAATAGGGCAGGGACCTACGAGCAGTACTTC
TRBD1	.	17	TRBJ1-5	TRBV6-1	CASSEFFDPRGNQPQHF	TGTGCCAGCAGTGAATTTTTTGATCCCAGGGGGAATCAGCCCCAGCATTTT
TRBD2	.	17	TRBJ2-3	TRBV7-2	CASSPGLAGGSTDTQYF	TGTGCCAGCAGCCCAGGACTAGCGGGGGGGAGCACAGATACGCAGTATTTT
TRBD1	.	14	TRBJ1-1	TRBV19	CASVPWTGQTEAFF	TGTGCCAGTGTTCCCTGGACAGGTCAAACTGAAGCTTTCTTT
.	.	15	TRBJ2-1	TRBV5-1	CASSPSESSYNEQFF	TGCGCCAGCAGCCCCAGCGAGAGCTCCTACAATGAGCAGTTCTTC
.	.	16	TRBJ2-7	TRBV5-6	CASSLHRRQRPYEQYF	TGTGCCAGCAGCTTACACAGGAGACAGCGCCCCTACGAGCAGTACTTC
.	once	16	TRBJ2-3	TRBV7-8	CASSPQRVSVTDTQYF	TGTGCCAGCAGCCCACAGAGGGTGTCTGTCACAGATACGCAGTATTTT
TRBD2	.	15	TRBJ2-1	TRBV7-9	CASSLLAGTYNEQFF	TGTGCCAGCAGCTTACTAGCGGGGACCTACAATGAGCAGTTCTTC
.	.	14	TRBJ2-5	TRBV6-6	CASESGFPQETQYF	TGTGCCAGCGAATCGGGTTTTCCACAAGAGACCCAGTACTTC
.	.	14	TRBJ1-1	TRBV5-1	CASSLSTLNTEAFF	TGCGCCAGCAGCTTGTCAACATTGAACACTGAAGCTTTCTTT
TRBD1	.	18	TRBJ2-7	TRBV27	CASSSALPRDRVWNEQYF	TGTGCCAGCAGTTCGGCCCTTCCCCGGGACAGGGTTTGGAACGAGCAGTACTTC
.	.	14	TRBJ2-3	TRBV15	CATSPRRDTDTQYF	TGTGCCACCAGCCCCCGTCGGGACACAGATACGCAGTATTTT
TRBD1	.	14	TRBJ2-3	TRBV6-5	CASSYDRASDTQYF	TGTGCCAGCAGTTACGACAGGGCCTCAGATACGCAGTATTTT
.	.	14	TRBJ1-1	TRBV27	CASRDTLGDTEAFF	TGTGCCAGCAGGGACACACTTGGGGACACTGAAGCTTTCTTT
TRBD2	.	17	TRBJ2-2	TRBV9	CASSAAGGFLNTGELFF	TGTGCCAGCAGCGCAGCGGGAGGGTTTTTGAACACCGGGGAGCTGTTTTTT
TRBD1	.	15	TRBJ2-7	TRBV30	CAWSTGTGPLREQYF	TGTGCCTGGAGTACCGGGACAGGACCTCTCAGGGAGCAGTACTTC
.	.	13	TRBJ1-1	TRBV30	CAWTKGVSTEAFF	TGTGCCTGGACGAAGGGGGTGAGCACTGAAGCTTTCTTT
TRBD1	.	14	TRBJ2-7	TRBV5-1	CASSIRQGSYEQYF	TGCGCCAGCAGCATTAGACAGGGGTCCTACGAGCAGTACTTC
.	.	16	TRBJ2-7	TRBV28	CASSFTGFPSPYEQYF	TGTGCCAGCAGTTTCACAGGGTTCCCTAGTCCCTACGAGCAGTACTTC
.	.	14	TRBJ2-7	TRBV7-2	CASSLAGFSYEQYF	TGTGCCAGCAGCCTGGCAGGATTCTCCTACGAGCAGTACTTC
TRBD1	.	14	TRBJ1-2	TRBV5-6	CASSKYRGNYGYTF	TGTGCCAGCAGCAAGTACAGGGGAAACTATGGCTACACCTTC
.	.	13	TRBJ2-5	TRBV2	CASSLTTQETQYF	TGTGCCAGCAGTTTGACTACACAAGAGACCCAGTACTTC
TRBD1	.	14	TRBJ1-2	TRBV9	CASSLDRGQGGYTF	TGTGCCAGCAGCCTCGACAGGGGGCAGGGTGGCTACACCTTC
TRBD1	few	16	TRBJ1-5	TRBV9	CASSPPGGRLSQPQHF	TGTGCCAGCAGTCCGCCAGGGGGGCGCTTGAGTCAGCCCCAGCATTTT
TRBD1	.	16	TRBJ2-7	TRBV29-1	CSVEGAPGQAPYEQYF	TGCAGCGTTGAGGGGGCCCCAGGACAGGCCCCATACGAGCAGTACTTC
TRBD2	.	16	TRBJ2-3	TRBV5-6	CASSVLAGGRTDTQYF	TGTGCCAGCAGCGTACTAGCGGGAGGGCGTACAGATACGCAGTATTTT
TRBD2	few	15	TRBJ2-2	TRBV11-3	CASSWGLALTGELFF	TGTGCCAGCAGCTGGGGACTAGCCCTAACCGGGGAGCTGTTTTTT
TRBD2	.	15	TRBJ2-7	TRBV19	CASTLGSGPTYEQYF	TGTGCCAGTACGTTGGGTAGCGGGCCTACGTACGAGCAGTACTTC
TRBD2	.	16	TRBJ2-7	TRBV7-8	CASSLATAGVFYEQYF	TGTGCCAGCAGCTTAGCCACGGCGGGAGTTTTCTACGAGCAGTACTTC
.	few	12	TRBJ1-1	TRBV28	CASSLYGGGAFF	TGTGCCAGCAGTTTATACGGGGGAGGAGCTTTCTTT
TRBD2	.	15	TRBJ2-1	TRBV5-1	CASMERLASYNEQFF	TGCGCCAGCATGGAGAGACTAGCCTCCTACAATGAGCAGTTCTTC